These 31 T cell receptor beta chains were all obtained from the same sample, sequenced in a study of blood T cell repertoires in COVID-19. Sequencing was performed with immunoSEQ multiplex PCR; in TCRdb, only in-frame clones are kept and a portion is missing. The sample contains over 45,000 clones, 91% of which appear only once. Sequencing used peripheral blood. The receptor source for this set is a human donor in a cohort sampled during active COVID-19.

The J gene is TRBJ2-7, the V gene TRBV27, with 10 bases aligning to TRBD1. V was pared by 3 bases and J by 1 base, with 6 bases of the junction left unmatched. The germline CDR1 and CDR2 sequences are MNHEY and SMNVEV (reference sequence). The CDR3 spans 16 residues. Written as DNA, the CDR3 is TGTGCCAGCAGTTTTTATGCGGGACAGGGGTCCTACGAGCAGTACTTC. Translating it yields CASSFYAGQGSYEQYF.

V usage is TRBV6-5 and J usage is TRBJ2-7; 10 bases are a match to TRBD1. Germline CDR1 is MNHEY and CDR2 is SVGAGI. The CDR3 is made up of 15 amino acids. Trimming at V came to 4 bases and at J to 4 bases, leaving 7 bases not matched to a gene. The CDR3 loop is CASSWGTGAGYEQYF. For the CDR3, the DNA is TGTGCCAGCAGTTGGGGGACAGGGGCAGGGTACGAGCAGTACTTC.

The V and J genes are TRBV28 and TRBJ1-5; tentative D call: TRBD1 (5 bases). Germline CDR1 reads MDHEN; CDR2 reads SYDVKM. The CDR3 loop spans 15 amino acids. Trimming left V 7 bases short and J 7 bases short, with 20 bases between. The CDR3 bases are TGTGCCAGCACAAGGGAGGGGCCGAGTGTGCAGCCCCAGCATTTT. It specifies CASTREGPSVQPQHF.

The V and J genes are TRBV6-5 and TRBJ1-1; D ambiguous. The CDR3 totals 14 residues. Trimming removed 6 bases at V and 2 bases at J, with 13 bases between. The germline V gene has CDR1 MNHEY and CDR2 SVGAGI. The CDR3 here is CASRATGLNTEAFF. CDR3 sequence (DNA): TGTGCCAGCAGAGCCACTGGACTTAACACTGAAGCTTTCTTT.

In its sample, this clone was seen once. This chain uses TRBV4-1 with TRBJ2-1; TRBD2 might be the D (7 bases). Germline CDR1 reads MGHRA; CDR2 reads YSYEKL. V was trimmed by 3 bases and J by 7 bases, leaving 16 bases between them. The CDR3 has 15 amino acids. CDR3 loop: CASSHPLRGRNEQFF. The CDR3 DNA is TGCGCCAGCAGCCATCCCCTGCGGGGGCGTAATGAGCAGTTCTTC.

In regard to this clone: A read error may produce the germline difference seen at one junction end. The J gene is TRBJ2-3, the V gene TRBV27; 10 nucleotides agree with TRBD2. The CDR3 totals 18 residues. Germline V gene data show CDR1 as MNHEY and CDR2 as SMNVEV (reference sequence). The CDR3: CAGSFRLAGHPSTDMQYF. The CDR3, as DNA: TGTGCCGGCAGTTTCCGACTAGCGGGCCACCCTAGCACAGATATGCAGTATTTT.

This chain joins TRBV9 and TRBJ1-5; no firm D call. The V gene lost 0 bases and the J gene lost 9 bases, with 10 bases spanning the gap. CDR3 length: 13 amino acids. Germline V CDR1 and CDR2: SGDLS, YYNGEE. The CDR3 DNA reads TGTGCCAGCAGCGTAGACCCGGTGATGCCCCAGCATTTT. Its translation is CASSVDPVMPQHF.

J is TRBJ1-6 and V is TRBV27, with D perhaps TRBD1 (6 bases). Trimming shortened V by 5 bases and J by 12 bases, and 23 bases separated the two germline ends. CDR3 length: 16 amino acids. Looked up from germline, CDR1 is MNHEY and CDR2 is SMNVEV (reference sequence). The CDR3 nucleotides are TGTGCCAGCAGTCCTACTTTTCAGGGGCTTGGGAGACCCCTCCACTTT. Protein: CASSPTFQGLGRPLHF.

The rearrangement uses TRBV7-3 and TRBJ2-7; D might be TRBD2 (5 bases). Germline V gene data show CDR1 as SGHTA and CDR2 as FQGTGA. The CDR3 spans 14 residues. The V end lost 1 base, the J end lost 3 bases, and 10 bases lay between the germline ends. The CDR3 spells CASSLSAGNYEQYF. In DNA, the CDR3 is TGTGCCAGCAGCTTAAGTGCCGGGAACTACGAGCAGTACTTC.

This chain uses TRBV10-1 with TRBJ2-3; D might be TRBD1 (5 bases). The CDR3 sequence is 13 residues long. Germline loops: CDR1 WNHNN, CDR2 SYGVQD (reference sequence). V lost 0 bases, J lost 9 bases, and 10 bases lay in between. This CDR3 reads CASSESSGATQYF. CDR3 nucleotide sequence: TGCGCCAGCAGTGAGTCGAGTGGGGCCACGCAGTATTTT.

The DNA for the CDR3 is TGTGCCAGCAGCTTGGCGCGAGTTAATTCACCCCTCCACTTT. Translated, it gives CASSLARVNSPLHF. The rearrangement joins TRBV5-4 to TRBJ1-6; D unresolved. Germline V lookup: CDR1 SGHNT, CDR2 YYREEE (reference sequence). The V and J ends lost 0 bases and 6 bases respectively, with 7 bases between them. This CDR3 is built from 14 residues.

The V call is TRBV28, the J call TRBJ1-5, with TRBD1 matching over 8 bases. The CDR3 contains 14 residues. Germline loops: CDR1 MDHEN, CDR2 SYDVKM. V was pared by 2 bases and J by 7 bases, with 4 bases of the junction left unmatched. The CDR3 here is CASSLVQGAQPQHF. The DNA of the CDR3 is TGTGCCAGCAGTTTAGTCCAGGGGGCCCAGCCCCAGCATTTT.

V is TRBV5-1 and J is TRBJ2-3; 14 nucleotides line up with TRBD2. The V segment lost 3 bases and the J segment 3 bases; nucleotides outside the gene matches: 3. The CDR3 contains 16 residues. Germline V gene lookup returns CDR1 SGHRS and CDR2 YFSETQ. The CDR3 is CASSSRLAGGTDTQYF. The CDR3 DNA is TGCGCCAGCAGCTCCCGACTAGCGGGGGGGACAGATACGCAGTATTTT.

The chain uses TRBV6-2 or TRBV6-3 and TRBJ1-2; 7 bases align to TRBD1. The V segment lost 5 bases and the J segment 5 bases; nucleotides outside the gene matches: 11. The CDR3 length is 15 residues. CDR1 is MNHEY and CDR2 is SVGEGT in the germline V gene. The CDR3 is CASSRQGGPLYGYTF. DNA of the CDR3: TGTGCCAGCAGTCGCCAGGGGGGCCCTTTGTATGGCTACACCTTC.

In DNA form, the CDR3 reads TGCGCCAGCAGCCGCGGGACAGGCGAATTTTACGAGCAGTACTTC. Its translation: CASSRGTGEFYEQYF. V usage is TRBV5-1 and J usage is TRBJ2-7; 8 positions match TRBD1. J gave up 4 bases and V 4 bases, and 10 bases lay outside the gene matches. This CDR3 is 15 amino acids long. CDR1 is SGHRS, CDR2 YFSETQ, per germline.

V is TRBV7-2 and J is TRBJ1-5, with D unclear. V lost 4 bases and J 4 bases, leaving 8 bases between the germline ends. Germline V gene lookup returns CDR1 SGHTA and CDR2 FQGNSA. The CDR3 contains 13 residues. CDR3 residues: CASSSRMNQPQHF. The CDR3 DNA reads TGTGCCAGCAGCTCGAGAATGAATCAGCCCCAGCATTTT.

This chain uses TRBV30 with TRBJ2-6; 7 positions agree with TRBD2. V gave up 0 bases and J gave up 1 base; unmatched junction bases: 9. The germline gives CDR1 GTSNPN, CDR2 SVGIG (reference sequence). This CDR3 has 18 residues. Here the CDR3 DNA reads TGTGCCTGGAGTGTGCCGGGGGGTCGCTTATCTGGGGCCAACGTCCTGACTTTC. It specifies CAWSVPGGRLSGANVLTF.

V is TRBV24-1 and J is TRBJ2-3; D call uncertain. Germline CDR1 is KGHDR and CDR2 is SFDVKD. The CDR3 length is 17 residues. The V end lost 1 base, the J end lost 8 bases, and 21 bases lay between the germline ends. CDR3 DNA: TGTGCCACCAGTGATTTACGCGGATCGAGCACATCGGGTACGCAGTATTTT. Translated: CATSDLRGSSTSGTQYF.

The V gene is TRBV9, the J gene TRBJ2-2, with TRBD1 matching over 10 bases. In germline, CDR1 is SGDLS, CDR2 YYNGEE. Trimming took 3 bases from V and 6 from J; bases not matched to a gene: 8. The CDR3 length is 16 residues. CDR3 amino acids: CASSAVGTGASGELFF. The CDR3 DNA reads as TGTGCCAGCAGCGCGGTCGGGACAGGGGCTTCCGGGGAGCTGTTTTTT.

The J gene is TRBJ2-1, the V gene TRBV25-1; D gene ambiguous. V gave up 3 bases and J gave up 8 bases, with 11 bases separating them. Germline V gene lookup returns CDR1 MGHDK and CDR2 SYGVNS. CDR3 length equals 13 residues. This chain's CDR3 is CASSDYLVHEQFF. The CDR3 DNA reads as TGTGCCAGCAGTGATTACCTAGTCCATGAGCAGTTCTTC. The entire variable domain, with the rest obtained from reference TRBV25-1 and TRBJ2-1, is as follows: EADIYQTPRYLVIGTGKKITLECSQTMGHDKMYWYQQDPGMELHLIHYSYGVNSTEKGDLSSESTVSRIRTEHFPLTLESARPSHTSQYLCASSDYLVHEQFFGPGTRLTVL.

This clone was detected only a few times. The CDR3 region has the DNA TGTGCCAGCAGACCCCCCGGGACACAATCCTACGAGCAGTACTTC. Amino acids: CASRPPGTQSYEQYF. This chain connects TRBV6-6 to TRBJ2-7; D is possibly TRBD1 (6 bases). CDR1 and CDR2 from the germline V gene are MNHNY and SVGAGI (reference sequence). This CDR3 has 15 amino acids. Trimming took off 6 bases at V and 1 base at J, with 16 bases between the two ends.

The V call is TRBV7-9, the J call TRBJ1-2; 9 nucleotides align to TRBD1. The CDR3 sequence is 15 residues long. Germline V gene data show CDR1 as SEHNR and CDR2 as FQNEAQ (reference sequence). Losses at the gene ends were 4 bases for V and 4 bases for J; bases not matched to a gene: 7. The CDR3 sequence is CASSSRQGVGYGYTF. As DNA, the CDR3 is TGTGCCAGCAGCTCACGACAGGGGGTGGGCTATGGCTACACCTTC.

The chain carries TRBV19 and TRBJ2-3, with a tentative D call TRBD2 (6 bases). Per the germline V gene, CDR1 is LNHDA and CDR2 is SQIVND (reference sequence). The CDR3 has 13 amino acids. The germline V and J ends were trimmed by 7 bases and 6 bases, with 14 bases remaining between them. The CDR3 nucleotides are TGTGCCAGTAACAACGGAGGGTTGGATACGCAGTATTTT. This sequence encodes CASNNGGLDTQYF.

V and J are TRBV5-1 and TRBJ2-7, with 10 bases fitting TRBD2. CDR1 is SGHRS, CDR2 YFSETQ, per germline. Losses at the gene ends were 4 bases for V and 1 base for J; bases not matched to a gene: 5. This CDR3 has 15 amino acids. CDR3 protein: CASSQAGGTSYEQYF. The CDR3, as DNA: TGCGCCAGCAGCCAAGCGGGGGGGACTTCCTACGAGCAGTACTTC.

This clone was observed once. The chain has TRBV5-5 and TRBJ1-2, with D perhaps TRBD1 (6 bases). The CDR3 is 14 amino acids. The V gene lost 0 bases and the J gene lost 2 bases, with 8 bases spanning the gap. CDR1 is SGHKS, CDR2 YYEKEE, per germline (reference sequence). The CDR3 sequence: CASSLDRANYGYTF. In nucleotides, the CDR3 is TGTGCCAGCAGCTTGGACAGGGCAAACTATGGCTACACCTTC.

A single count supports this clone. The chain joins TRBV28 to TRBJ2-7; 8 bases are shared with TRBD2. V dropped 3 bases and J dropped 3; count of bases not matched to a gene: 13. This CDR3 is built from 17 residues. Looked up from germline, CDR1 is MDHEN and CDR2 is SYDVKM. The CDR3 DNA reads TGTGCCAGCAGTTTGGCAGCTATTAGCGGGGAATACTACGAGCAGTACTTC. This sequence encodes CASSLAAISGEYYEQYF.

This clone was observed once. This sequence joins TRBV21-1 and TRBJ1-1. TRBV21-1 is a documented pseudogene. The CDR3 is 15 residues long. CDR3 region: CASQRQGGRNTEAFF. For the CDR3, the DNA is TGTGCCAGCCAAAGGCAGGGAGGACGAAACACTGAAGCTTTCTTT.

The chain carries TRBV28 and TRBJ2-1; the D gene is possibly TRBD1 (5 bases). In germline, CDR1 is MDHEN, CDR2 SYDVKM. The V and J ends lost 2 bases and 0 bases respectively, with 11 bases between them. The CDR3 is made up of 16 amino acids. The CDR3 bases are TGTGCCAGCAGTTTAGGTGGGGCCAGCTCCTACAATGAGCAGTTCTTC. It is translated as CASSLGGASSYNEQFF.

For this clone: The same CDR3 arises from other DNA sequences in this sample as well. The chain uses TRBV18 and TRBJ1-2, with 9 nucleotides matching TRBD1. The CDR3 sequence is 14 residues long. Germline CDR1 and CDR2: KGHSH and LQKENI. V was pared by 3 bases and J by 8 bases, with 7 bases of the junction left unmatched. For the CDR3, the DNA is TGTGCCAGCTCACCGGGACAGGGAACGGGGGGCTACACCTTC. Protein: CASSPGQGTGGYTF.

In nucleotides, the CDR3 is TGTGCCAGCATTCGGGGGTGGTACGAGCAGTACTTC. Translated, it gives CASIRGWYEQYF. This chain connects TRBV6-5 to TRBJ2-7; a possible D gene is TRBD2 (6 bases). The CDR3 spans 12 residues. Germline lookup yields CDR1 MNHEY and CDR2 SVGAGI. V dropped 7 bases and J dropped 4 bases, with 11 bases sitting between them.

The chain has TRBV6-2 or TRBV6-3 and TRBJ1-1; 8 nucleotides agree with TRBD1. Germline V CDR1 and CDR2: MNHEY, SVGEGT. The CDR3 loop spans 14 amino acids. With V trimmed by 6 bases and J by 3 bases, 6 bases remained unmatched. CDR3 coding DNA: TGTGCCAGCAGCCAACCAGGGGGCTACACTGAAGCTTTCTTT. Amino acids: CASSQPGGYTEAFF.